This record covers a single TCR beta chain. CDR1 is LGHNA and CDR2 is YNFKEQ in the germline V gene. The CDR3 consists of 15 residues. V was shortened by 0 bases and J by 7 bases, with 13 bases between the two germline ends. Clones were read by immunoSEQ multiplex PCR, and TCRdb kept only the in-frame ones, dropping some. The table lists roughly 150,000 clones, roughly 91% of them singletons. This record comes from a study of T cell responses to AZD1222 COVID-19 vaccine. The rearrangement joins TRBV4-2 to TRBJ2-1, with D possibly matching TRBD2 (6 bases). This TCR came from an adult in good health. The material sequenced was peripheral blood, taken on day 0 of AZD1222 vaccination. The CDR3 spells CASSQERGWGNEQFF. Written as DNA, the CDR3 is TGTGCCAGCAGCCAAGAGCGGGGCTGGGGGAATGAGCAGTTCTTC.